The T cell receptor (beta chain) under discussion was sequenced for a study of shared clonotypes between healthy human individuals. Findings and caveats of the study: It was only blood that was sampled, and tissue repertoires likely differ. As a rule, naive subsets had a larger estimated richness than memory subsets. It was the few donors that limited the genetic and exposure-history diversity represented.

This CDR3 has 15 residues. Germline values: CDR1 ENHRY, CDR2 SYGVKD. The V and J ends lost 3 bases and 0 bases respectively, with 8 bases between them. Comments on this clone: The antigen remains unidentified.

Sequencing was performed with immunoSEQ multiplex PCR; in TCRdb, only in-frame clones are kept and a portion is missing. The sample has around 1,000,000 clones, around three quarters seen once. The sample comprised memory CD4+ T cells from PBMCs. Indicated subset: CD45RA-negative fraction. This TCR was sampled from a man aged 18 to 30 in good health. Some clones in this sample may be carry-over from other donors' samples. This rearrangement joins TRBV10-3 to TRBJ2-2, with D perhaps TRBD1 (6 bases). CDR3 nucleotides: TGTGCCATCAGTGAAGGACAGACGAACACCGGGGAGCTGTTTTTT. It translates to CAISEGQTNTGELFF.